The 20 T cell receptor beta chains in this list originate from one sample, sequenced in a study of OX40 agonist ivuxolimab in advanced cancers. Method: immunoSEQ multiplex PCR; TCRdb's copy keeps in-frame clones and lacks some. Altogether 40,000 to 55,000 clones are present, around 92% being singletons, with the ten largest covering roughly 15%. This material consisted of CD4+ or CD8+ T cells sorted from blood, taken in a trial of the OX40 agonist ivuxolimab. The receptors stem from an adult with an advanced solid tumor such as melanoma, head and neck, liver or kidney cancer.

This chain connects TRBV10-1 to TRBJ2-2; TRBD2 matches 11 bases. With 4 bases clipped from V and 4 bases from J, the junction kept 5 bases outside the gene matches. The CDR3 totals 16 residues. Germline V gives CDR1 WNHNN, CDR2 SYGVQD (reference sequence). This chain's CDR3 is CASSGGTSGFTGELFF. DNA for the CDR3: TGCGCCAGCAGTGGAGGGACTAGCGGATTCACCGGGGAGCTGTTTTTT.

The V call is TRBV11-3, the J call TRBJ2-5; 7 bases map to TRBD2. CDR3 size: 15 residues. J lost 3 bases, V lost 5 bases, and 9 bases had no gene match. Germline loops: CDR1 SGHNT, CDR2 YENEEA. As DNA, the CDR3 is TGTGCCAGCAGCGACTCGAGCGGGGAAGAAGAGACCCAGTACTTC. As protein: CASSDSSGEEETQYF.

This chain connects TRBV6-4 to TRBJ2-1; perhaps TRBD2 as D (6 bases). Deletions cut 6 bases from V and 8 bases from J, with 17 bases between. The length of the CDR3 is 14 residues. Germline CDR1 and CDR2: MRHNA and SNTAGT. The CDR3 spells CASSPGAGTDEQFF. The CDR3 DNA sequence: TGTGCCAGCAGCCCCGGGGCGGGAACCGATGAGCAGTTCTTC.

V gene TRBV27 combines with J gene TRBJ2-1; 9 bases map to TRBD2. CDR3 length: 15 residues. Germline-derived CDR1 and CDR2 are MNHEY and SMNVEV (reference sequence). After removal of 6 bases from V and 6 bases from J, the junction contained 9 bases not matched to a gene. The CDR3 here is CASSSGLASLNEQFF. As DNA, the CDR3 is TGTGCCAGCAGCTCCGGACTAGCGAGCCTCAATGAGCAGTTCTTC.

The chain joins TRBV2 to TRBJ1-3; 7 bases agree with TRBD1. Germline V lookup: CDR1 SNHLY, CDR2 FYNNEI. The CDR3 sequence is 16 residues long. V dropped 0 bases and J dropped 4; count of bases not matched to a gene: 6. Here the CDR3 reads CASSEARTGVGNTIYF. The CDR3 DNA sequence: TGTGCCAGCAGTGAAGCGAGGACAGGAGTGGGAAACACCATATATTTT. Full variable domain (rest looked up from reference TRBV2 and TRBJ1-3): EPEVTQTPSHQVTQMGQEVILRCVPISNHLYFYWYRQILGQKVEFLVSFYNNEISEKSEIFDDQFSVERPDGSNFTLKIRSTKLEDSAMYFCASSEARTGVGNTIYFGEGSWLTVV.

The rearrangement links TRBV6-1 to TRBJ2-1; 8 nucleotides line up with TRBD2. The V gene's germline CDR1 is MNHNS and CDR2 SASEGT. V was pared by 3 bases and J by 7 bases, with 8 bases of the junction left unmatched. The CDR3 loop spans 15 amino acids. The chain's CDR3 is CASSEGGLGGNEQFF. In nucleotides, the CDR3 is TGTGCCAGCAGTGAGGGGGGACTAGGGGGTAATGAGCAGTTCTTC.

V and J are TRBV7-8 and TRBJ2-7, with D tentatively TRBD2 (6 bases). Germline CDR1 is SGHVS and CDR2 is FQNEAQ. The V gene lost 5 bases and the J gene lost 4 bases, with 21 bases spanning the gap. CDR3 length: 16 amino acids. In nucleotides, the CDR3 is TGTGCCAGCAGCCAGGGTAGCGGACTAACTGTATACGAGCAGTACTTC. It yields the protein CASSQGSGLTVYEQYF.

The chain has TRBV9 and TRBJ2-3, with D unresolved. The CDR3 runs to 12 residues. Germline V gene lookup returns CDR1 SGDLS and CDR2 YYNGEE. Trimming pared 1 base from V and 6 bases from J, leaving 6 bases between. The CDR3 loop is CASSVNDDTQYF. DNA of the CDR3: TGTGCCAGCAGCGTAAATGACGATACGCAGTATTTT. The full variable domain, rest sourced from reference TRBV9 and TRBJ2-3, is DSGVTQTPKHLITATGQRVTLRCSPRSGDLSVYWYQQSLDQGLQFLIQYYNGEERAKGNILERFSAQQFPDLHSELNLSSLELGDSALYFCASSVNDDTQYFGPGTRLTVL.

The rearrangement uses TRBV11-2 and TRBJ2-7; D possibly corresponds to TRBD2 (6 bases). CDR3 length: 16 amino acids. V was trimmed by 0 bases and J by 4 bases, leaving 16 bases between them. Germline values: CDR1 SGHAT, CDR2 FQNNGV. In DNA, the CDR3 is TGTGCCAGCAGCTTAGATGTGTCGGGAGCCGGGTACGAGCAGTACTTC. Amino acid sequence: CASSLDVSGAGYEQYF.

The CDR3: CASQRIGEQFF. CDR3 DNA: TGTGCCAGTCAAAGAATAGGTGAGCAGTTCTTC. The chain uses TRBV25-1 and TRBJ2-1; D gene ambiguous. Looked up from germline, CDR1 is MGHDK and CDR2 is SYGVNS. This CDR3 is 11 amino acids long. V dropped 9 bases and J dropped 9 bases, with 12 bases sitting between them.

This clone was counted once. Written as DNA, the CDR3 is TGTGCCAGCAGCTTAGTTGCGACAGGGTACTACGAGCAGTACTTC. It translates to CASSLVATGYYEQYF. The V and J genes are TRBV7-9 and TRBJ2-7; 7 bases align to TRBD1. Germline lookup yields CDR1 SEHNR and CDR2 FQNEAQ (reference sequence). The CDR3 is 15 amino acids. The V gene end was trimmed by 1 base and the J gene end by 3 bases; junction bases not matched to a gene: 6.

Only one count was recorded for this clone. The chain links TRBV13 to TRBJ1-3; TRBD1 matches 7 bases. Per germline, CDR1 PRHDT and CDR2 FYEKMQ (reference sequence). The V gene end was trimmed by 6 bases and the J gene end by 0 bases; junction bases not matched to a gene: 2. There are 14 residues in the CDR3. In DNA form, the CDR3 reads TGTGCCAGCAGTCGGGACAGCTCTGGAAACACCATATATTTT. Translated: CASSRDSSGNTIYF.

The rearrangement uses TRBV28 and TRBJ2-5; 7 bases agree with TRBD1. This CDR3 spans 13 amino acids. Germline values: CDR1 MDHEN, CDR2 SYDVKM. J gave up 7 bases and V 2 bases, and 4 bases lay outside the gene matches. Here the CDR3 reads CASSLTGVLTQYF. DNA of the CDR3: TGTGCCAGCAGTTTAACAGGGGTGCTGACCCAGTACTTC. The entire variable domain, with the rest obtained from reference TRBV28 and TRBJ2-5, is as follows: DVKVTQSSRYLVKRTGEKVFLECVQDMDHENMFWYRQDPGLGLRLIYFSYDVKMKEKGDIPEGYSVSREKKERFSLILESASTNQTSMYLCASSLTGVLTQYFGPGTRLLVL.

The chain carries TRBV11-2 and TRBJ2-3, with TRBD2 identical over 8 bases. This CDR3 has 17 residues. CDR1 and CDR2 (germline): SGHAT, FQNNGV. With 0 bases clipped from V and 0 bases from J, the junction kept 5 bases outside the gene matches. For the CDR3, the DNA is TGTGCCAGCAGCTTAGAGACGGGAGGGGCTAGCACAGATACGCAGTATTTT. Residues: CASSLETGGASTDTQYF.

CDR3 residues: CASSGEMVYTDTQYF. In nucleotides, the CDR3 is TGTGCCAGCAGCGGGGAGATGGTTTACACAGATACGCAGTATTTT. The chain carries TRBV9 and TRBJ2-3; tentatively, D is TRBD2 (5 bases). Germline V gene lookup returns CDR1 SGDLS and CDR2 YYNGEE. This CDR3 is built from 15 residues. The V and J ends lost 3 bases and 2 bases respectively, with 13 bases between them. The full variable domain, rest sourced from reference TRBV9 and TRBJ2-3, is DSGVTQTPKHLITATGQRVTLRCSPRSGDLSVYWYQQSLDQGLQFLIQYYNGEERAKGNILERFSAQQFPDLHSELNLSSLELGDSALYFCASSGEMVYTDTQYFGPGTRLTVL.

The chain uses TRBV9 and TRBJ2-5, with D perhaps TRBD2 (6 bases). Trimming stripped 3 bases from V and 7 bases from J, with 7 bases between. CDR3 size: 11 residues. Germline V gene data show CDR1 as SGDLS and CDR2 as YYNGEE. As DNA, the CDR3 is TGTGCCAGCAGCGCCGGGGGGACCCAGTACTTC. It translates to CASSAGGTQYF.

The chain joins TRBV5-8 to TRBJ2-7, with D hard to call. The CDR3 extends over 13 amino acids. Trimming cost V 2 bases and J 6 bases, with 12 bases left between them. The V gene's germline CDR1 is SGHTS and CDR2 YDEGEE. CDR3: CASSFHTRGEQYF. CDR3 in DNA: TGTGCCAGCAGCTTTCACACCCGCGGCGAGCAGTACTTC.

The chain joins TRBV7-8 to TRBJ2-2; D gene uncertain. CDR3 size: 15 residues. CDR1 SGHVS and CDR2 FQNEAQ come from the germline V gene. The V gene lost 4 bases and the J gene lost 6 bases, with 15 bases spanning the gap. CDR3 sequence reads: CASSWEETLPGELFF. CDR3 nucleotides: TGTGCCAGCAGCTGGGAAGAAACCCTACCCGGGGAGCTGTTTTTT.

The V and J genes are TRBV27 and TRBJ2-7; the match to TRBD1 covers 8 bases. In germline, CDR1 is MNHEY, CDR2 SMNVEV (reference sequence). The V segment lost 0 bases and the J segment 6 bases; nucleotides outside the gene matches: 7. The CDR3 is made up of 15 amino acids. CDR3: CASSLSQGAVLEQYF. Written as DNA, the CDR3 is TGTGCCAGCAGTTTATCCCAGGGGGCGGTTCTCGAGCAGTACTTC.

The chain joins TRBV2 to TRBJ2-6; D is ambiguous. Germline V gives CDR1 SNHLY, CDR2 FYNNEI. The CDR3 is made up of 15 amino acids. Trimming stripped 3 bases from V and 0 bases from J, with 6 bases between. The CDR3 nucleotides are TGTGCCAGCAGTGACCCAGGCTCTGGGGCCAACGTCCTGACTTTC. This encodes CASSDPGSGANVLTF.